These 5 T cell receptor beta chains share one sample of origin, sequenced in a study of tumor-infiltrating lymphocytes in primary liver carcinoma. The researchers produced TCR beta cDNA from 500 ng total RNA with a constant-region primer. Three nested multiplex PCR rounds of slightly modified ARM-PCR generated TCR beta libraries. Running about 11 cycles apiece, the first two PCR rounds relied on TRBV1-TRBV30 forward primers together with a C-beta reverse primer. TCRdb called the multiplex PCR reads again in MiXCR, with one record for every CDR3 protein. The sample shows some 55,000 distinct CDR3 sequences, roughly 77% of them seen only once. RNA and DNA were co-extracted from 20-30 mg of unsorted bulk tissue. The sample was liver tumor tissue from sampling region 2. As to subset: tumor region T2, inferior pole. Receptors originate from a middle-aged man with primary liver carcinoma and hepatitis B virus infection.

In this sample, this clonotype turned up many times. The chain is built from TRBV24-1 and TRBJ1-2; maybe TRBD1 (6 bases). The CDR3 spans 18 residues. Per the germline V gene, CDR1 is KGHDR and CDR2 is SFDVKD. The germline V and J ends were trimmed by 3 bases and 3 bases, with 22 bases remaining between them. CDR3 DNA sequence: TGTGCCACCAGTGATACAAGCCCCCGGACAGCCGAGGACTATGGCTACACCTTC. This gives the protein CATSDTSPRTAEDYGYTF.

Remarks on this clonotype: The CDR3 end shows no conserved phenylalanine or tryptophan, and so a read error is likely. The chain links TRBV11-2 to TRBJ1-2, with D unresolved. Between the trimmed V and J ends, which lost 3 bases and 2 bases, there was a span of 7 bases. CDR1 and CDR2 from the germline V gene are SGHAT and FQNNGV. This CDR3 comprises 13 residues. The CDR3 reads CASSLERNYGYTS. DNA for the CDR3: TGTGCCAGCAGCTTGGAGAGGAACTATGGCTACACCTCC.

As regards this clonotype: Possible read error: a much larger clone is one base away. The rearrangement links TRBV12-3 or TRBV12-4 to TRBJ2-7, with 8 bases aligning to TRBD2. J gave up 5 bases and V 11 bases, and 11 bases lay outside the gene matches. The CDR3 totals 13 residues. The CDR3 here is CACSPAGAHEQYF. The CDR3 DNA follows: TGTGCCTGTTCTCCAGCGGGAGCTCACGAGCAGTACTTC.

For this clonotype: The junction shows a germline mismatch at one end, possibly a read error. The chain recombines TRBV11-2 with TRBJ2-3; 8 positions agree with TRBD2. CDR1 and CDR2 (germline): SGHAT, FQNNGV. There are 15 residues in the CDR3. The CDR3 nucleotides read TGTACCAGCAGCCTCACTAGCGGCTTCGAGGATACGCTGTATTTT. Translation gives CTSSLTSGFEDTLYF.

As regards this clonotype: A much larger clonotype is one base distant, so this may be a read error. The chain combines TRBV5-1 with TRBJ2-3; no clear D. Trimming shortened V by 4 bases and J by 5 bases, and 17 bases separated the two germline ends. The CDR3 extends over 15 amino acids. CDR1 SGHRS and CDR2 YFSETQ come from the germline V gene. CDR3 residues: CASSELNLWGDTQYF. Here the CDR3 DNA reads TGCGCCAGCAGCGAGCTTAACCTATGGGGAGATACGCAGTATTTT.